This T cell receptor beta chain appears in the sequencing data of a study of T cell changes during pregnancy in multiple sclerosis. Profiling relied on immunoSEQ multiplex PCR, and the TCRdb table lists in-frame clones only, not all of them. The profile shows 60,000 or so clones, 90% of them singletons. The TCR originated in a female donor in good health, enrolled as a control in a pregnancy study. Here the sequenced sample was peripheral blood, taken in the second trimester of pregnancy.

CDR3 sequence: CASSLSSRSAEQFF. In DNA form, the CDR3 reads TGTGCCAGCAGTTTAAGTTCGCGAAGTGCTGAGCAGTTCTTC. V gene TRBV27 combines with J gene TRBJ2-1; D is unclear. Trimming stripped 2 bases from V and 9 bases from J, with 14 bases between. Germline V gives CDR1 MNHEY, CDR2 SMNVEV (reference sequence). This CDR3 has 14 residues.